This is a list of T cell receptor beta chains from one sample in a study of T cells in localized non-small cell lung cancer. The method was immunoSEQ multiplex PCR; TCRdb's version includes in-frame clones alone and lacks a portion of them. The repertoire has around 70,000 clones, roughly 90% of them found once; the top ten carry around a fifth. Source: peripheral blood, taken before any cancer treatment. The receptors were sampled from an older male donor with stage III squamous cell lung carcinoma. The CDR3 runs from the conserved cysteine through the conserved F or W. A D gene is named only where the DNA matches it firmly. Clone size is not always given. Where it is, it says once, few, many or a class for expanded clones.

TGTGCCAGCAGCCAATCTTCTCGTTACAACAATGAGCAGTTCTTC,CASSQSSRYNNEQFF,TRBJ2-1,NA,TRBV16,NA
TGTGCCAGCAGTGATCAACAGGGCCCCAATCAGCCCCAGCATTTT,CASSDQQGPNQPQHF,TRBJ1-5,once,TRBV6-1,NA
TGTGCCAGCAGTGACGGGTATGGCTACACCTTC,CASSDGYGYTF,TRBJ1-2,NA,TRBV2,NA
TGCGCCAGCAGCCAGGGGTTGACAGAGACCCAGTACTTC,CASSQGLTETQYF,TRBJ2-5,NA,TRBV4-1,NA
TGTGCCAGCTCACCCCTGGGCACAGATACGCAGTATTTT,CASSPLGTDTQYF,TRBJ2-3,NA,TRBV18,NA
TGTGCCAGCAGCTTAGGACTCTCCAGCTCCTACAATGAGCAGTTCTTC,CASSLGLSSSYNEQFF,TRBJ2-1,NA,TRBV7-3,NA
TGTGCCAGCAGTTCCCCCCCTGGGACAGGGGGAAGCACCGGGGAGCTGTTTTTT,CASSSPPGTGGSTGELFF,TRBJ2-2,NA,TRBV28,TRBD1
TGTGCTAGTGGTCTACCGGTACCGGGACTAGCGGTCCGGAATGAGCAGTTCTTC,CASGLPVPGLAVRNEQFF,TRBJ2-1,NA,TRBV12-5,TRBD2
TGCGCCAGCAGATCCATCGACAGAAGGGTCCGTGGCTACACCTTC,CASRSIDRRVRGYTF,TRBJ1-2,NA,TRBV10-1,NA
TGTGCCAGCAGCTATGGGAACACCGGGGAGCTGTTTTTT,CASSYGNTGELFF,TRBJ2-2,NA,TRBV7-2,NA
TGTGCCAGCAGCTTGGGTTGGGGGGCGGGAAACACTGAAGCTTTCTTT,CASSLGWGAGNTEAFF,TRBJ1-1,NA,TRBV5-6,NA
TGTGCCAGCTCACCACGGACAGGGAACACTGAAGCTTTCTTT,CASSPRTGNTEAFF,TRBJ1-1,NA,TRBV18,TRBD1
TGTGCCAGCAGTTACTCATTTCCGTGGAATGGACTGTTTTTT,CASSYSFPWNGLFF,TRBJ1-4,NA,TRBV6-5,NA
TGTGCCAGCAGCTTGGAAGGGACTATATACAATGAGCAGTTCTTC,CASSLEGTIYNEQFF,TRBJ2-1,NA,TRBV5-6,TRBD2
TGCGCCAGCAGCCCCCAAGGGGGGACAGCTAATTCACCCCTCCACTTT,CASSPQGGTANSPLHF,TRBJ1-6,once,TRBV5-1,TRBD1
TGTGCCAGCAGTCCGAGACCCAATGAGCAGTTCTTC,CASSPRPNEQFF,TRBJ2-1,few,TRBV28,NA
TGTGCCAGCAGCGTAGTAGGAGCGATGGACACTGAAGCTTTCTTT,CASSVVGAMDTEAFF,TRBJ1-1,NA,TRBV9,NA
TGTGCCACCAGCCAGGGGGTGGGTTCGGGTGAAAAACTGTTTTTT,CATSQGVGSGEKLFF,TRBJ1-4,NA,TRBV15,TRBD1
TGTGCCAGCAGTTTAAGGACGGCTAACACTGAAGCTTTCTTT,CASSLRTANTEAFF,TRBJ1-1,once,TRBV28,NA
TGTGCCAGCAGTGAGGGGTTATGGCAGCCCCAGCATTTT,CASSEGLWQPQHF,TRBJ1-5,NA,TRBV2,NA
TGTGCCAGCAGCCAAGGTGGGGGACTTGCCTACGAGCAGTACTTC,CASSQGGGLAYEQYF,TRBJ2-7,NA,TRBV7-2,NA
TGCGCCAGCAGCGCTGAAACACCTACGAACACCGGGGAGCTGTTTTTT,CASSAETPTNTGELFF,TRBJ2-2,few,TRBV5-1,NA
TGCGCCAGCAGCTTGCTGGAAACAGGGGGAAGCTCTGGAAACACCATATATTTT,CASSLLETGGSSGNTIYF,TRBJ1-3,NA,TRBV5-1,TRBD1
TGCGCCAGCAGTGAAACTAGCGGCCTAGCCAAAAACATTCAGTACTTC,CASSETSGLAKNIQYF,TRBJ2-4,NA,TRBV10-1,TRBD2